A selection of T cell receptor beta chains follows, all from one sample in a study of T cells in Graves' hyperthyroidism and ophthalmopathy. TCRdb re-called the multiplex PCR reads through MiXCR, storing one row per CDR3 protein. Of about half a million distinct CDR3 sequences listed, around a fifth were seen once; the top ten hold approximately 49%. Specimen: blood. Receptors originate from a woman in her 70s with Graves' ophthalmopathy. Both conserved end residues are part of each CDR3. D genes are given only for firm matches. Clone size is not always given. Where it is, it says once, few, many or a class for expanded clones.

J	size	V	D	CDR3	DNA
TRBJ1-1	many	TRBV20-1	.	CSAGQRVSNTEAFF	TGCAGTGCTGGCCAAAGGGTGAGCAACACTGAAGCTTTCTTT
TRBJ2-1	few	TRBV20-1	TRBD2	CSARVLAGPYNEQFF	TGCAGTGCTAGGGTACTAGCGGGACCCTACAATGAGCAGTTCTTC
TRBJ2-1	few	TRBV20-1	.	CSARGPASRMADEQFF	TGCAGTGCTAGAGGCCCGGCTAGCCGAATGGCTGATGAGCAGTTCTTC
TRBJ1-1	once	TRBV28	TRBD1	CASRQGWDTEAFF	TGTGCCAGCAGACAGGGGTGGGACACTGAAGCTTTCTTT
TRBJ2-5	many	TRBV10-3	TRBD2	CAISDPAGGPKTQYF	TGTGCCATCAGTGACCCAGCGGGAGGGCCAAAGACCCAGTACTTC
TRBJ2-4	.	TRBV20-1	TRBD1	CSAETGTGGTRGKNIQYF	TGCAGTGCCGAAACCGGGACAGGGGGGACTAGGGGTAAAAACATTCAGTACTTC
TRBJ1-1	many	TRBV12-5	.	CASGLVGMAEAFF	TGTGCTAGTGGTTTGGTAGGGATGGCTGAAGCTTTCTTT
TRBJ2-4	.	TRBV5-5	.	CASSSVGNIQYF	TGTGCCAGCAGCTCCGTAGGAAACATTCAGTACTTC
TRBJ2-1	many	TRBV6-1	TRBD2	CASRQLAGGIDEQFF	TGTGCCAGCAGACAACTAGCGGGAGGTATTGATGAGCAGTTCTTC
TRBJ2-7	.	TRBV28	TRBD1	CASSLTGGFRYEQYF	TGTGCCAGCAGTTTGACAGGGGGCTTTCGCTACGAGCAGTACTTC
TRBJ2-5	once	TRBV7-2	.	CASSLGPVQETQYF	TGTGCCAGCAGCCTAGGCCCCGTCCAAGAGACCCAGTACTTC
TRBJ1-1	.	TRBV28	.	CASSLSMGNTGAFF	TGTGCCAGCAGTTTATCGATGGGAAACACTGGAGCTTTCTTT
TRBJ2-5	many	TRBV6-5	.	CASSYSGAQVETQYF	TGTGCCAGCAGTTACTCTGGAGCACAGGTGGAGACCCAGTACTTC
TRBJ2-7	many	TRBV7-6	.	CASSLAYFEPSYEQYF	TGTGCCAGCAGCTTAGCTTATTTCGAGCCCTCCTACGAGCAGTACTTC
TRBJ2-1	few	TRBV27	TRBD2	CASSSPSGRTDEQFF	TGTGCCAGCAGCTCTCCTAGCGGGAGGACGGATGAGCAGTTCTTC
TRBJ1-1	few	TRBV11-2	.	CASSLEGRASTEAFF	TGTGCCAGCAGCTTAGAGGGGAGGGCTAGCACTGAAGCTTTCTTT
TRBJ2-7	few	TRBV20-1	TRBD1	CSAGDRGREQYF	TGCAGTGCCGGAGACAGGGGCCGCGAGCAGTACTTC
TRBJ2-5	.	TRBV10-2	TRBD2	CAGYLGLANPSAQYF	TGCGCCGGATACCTGGGACTAGCGAACCCCTCAGCCCAGTACTTC
TRBJ2-7	few	TRBV7-9	TRBD1	CASSSGGAGTGGYEQYF	TGTGCCAGCAGCTCTGGGGGGGCCGGGACAGGGGGCTACGAGCAGTACTTC
TRBJ1-4	.	TRBV30	TRBD1	CAWSRDRGNEKLFF	TGTGCCTGGAGTCGGGACAGGGGCAATGAAAAACTGTTTTTT
TRBJ2-1	.	TRBV30	.	CAWNGGNSYNEQFF	TGTGCCTGGAACGGCGGAAACTCCTACAATGAGCAGTTCTTC
TRBJ1-2	.	TRBV18	.	CASSPTYGTTDHYGYTF	TGTGCCAGCTCACCAACTTACGGGACAACGGACCACTATGGCTACACCTTC
TRBJ2-7	many	TRBV20-1	.	CSGGSTSVYEQYF	TGCAGTGGGGGGTCTACGTCTGTGTACGAGCAGTACTTC
TRBJ1-5	many	TRBV6-2/TRBV6-3	.	CASSYPGPYQPQHF	TGTGCCAGCAGTTACCCCGGACCCTATCAGCCCCAGCATTTT
TRBJ2-5	.	TRBV6-1	.	CASSFDFRETQYF	TGTGCCAGCAGTTTTGATTTCCGAGAGACCCAGTACTTC
TRBJ2-7	.	TRBV7-3	.	CASSSTPRLDRESYEQYF	TGTGCCAGCAGCTCCACCCCAAGACTAGATAGGGAGTCCTACGAGCAGTACTTC
TRBJ2-2	.	TRBV9	.	CASSLGTGTGELFF	TGTGCCAGCAGCCTTGGGACGGGCACCGGGGAGCTGTTTTTT